This T cell receptor (beta chain) is from a study of T cells in Graves' hyperthyroidism and ophthalmopathy. Findings of the study overall: Most expanded thyroid clonotypes above 0.001 also appeared in blood.

J was trimmed by 8 bases and V by 0 bases; bases with no gene match: 7. Germline V gene sequence: CDR1 MGHRA, CDR2 YSYEKL. The CDR3 spans 16 residues. The sample holds many counts of this clonotype. What it binds is not known. Amplification of TCR beta CDR3 regions used RNA as the template. In the first-round RT-PCR of the TCR CDR3, the HTBI primer set was used. TCRdb called the multiplex PCR reads again in MiXCR, with one record for every CDR3 protein. This table has 300,000 to 450,000 distinct CDR3 sequences, 17% appearing once. Investigators excluded patients with uncontrolled infection, other autoimmune disease, pregnancy or lactation. Preceding any ophthalmopathy symptoms, the blood sample dates from first hyperthyroidism diagnosis.

The sample comprised blood. V gene TRBV4-1 combines with J gene TRBJ2-5; 12 bases line up with TRBD2. The receptor was isolated from a woman in her 30s with Graves' hyperthyroidism that later progressed to Graves' ophthalmopathy. DNA of the CDR3: TGCGCCAGCAGCCAAGAGTTCGGACTAGCGGGACCAACCCAGTACTTC. Amino acid sequence: CASSQEFGLAGPTQYF.